The 2 T cell receptor beta chains listed next were all sequenced from one sample in a study of OX40 agonist ivuxolimab in advanced cancers. Sequencing was performed with immunoSEQ multiplex PCR; in TCRdb, only in-frame clones are kept and a portion is missing. The repertoire consists of fewer than 75,000 clones, with about nine tenths occurring once and the leading ten covering over 2.5%. The specimen comprised CD4+ or CD8+ T cells sorted from blood, sampled in a trial of the OX40 agonist ivuxolimab. The receptors here all came from an adult with an advanced solid tumor such as melanoma, head and neck, liver or kidney cancer.

This clone is a singleton in its sample. The genes are TRBV18 and TRBJ2-5, with 10 positions matching TRBD1. V lost 2 bases and J lost 2; bases outside the gene matches: 5. The CDR3 is 16 amino acids. CDR1 is KGHSH and CDR2 is LQKENI in the germline V gene. CDR3 DNA: TGTGCCAGCTCACCAGGACAGGGGGTTCTACAAGAGACCCAGTACTTC. It codes for CASSPGQGVLQETQYF.

This chain links TRBV10-3 with TRBJ2-5, with D perhaps matching TRBD1 (6 bases). CDR1 and CDR2 (germline): ENHRY, SYGVKD. The V end lost 4 bases, the J end lost 5 bases, and 14 bases lay between the germline ends. This CDR3 is 14 amino acids long. As DNA, the CDR3 is TGTGCCATCAGTGGGACAGCAGACAGCGAGACCCAGTACTTC. This gives the protein CAISGTADSETQYF.